The sequence of this T cell receptor beta chain was determined in a study of CD8 T cells in Susac syndrome. TEMRA cells were FACS-enriched, and CD8+ and CD4+ T cells were isolated negatively. Germline CDR1 reads GTSNPN; CDR2 reads SVGIG (reference sequence). CDR3 size: 13 residues. The V segment lost 3 bases and the J segment 8 bases; nucleotides outside the gene matches: 9. The authors reverse transcribed roughly 0.5 to 1 ug RNA with random hexamers. One entry per CDR3 protein, called by TCRdb with MiXCR from the immunoSEQ multiplex PCR reads. The table has tens of thousands of distinct CDR3 sequences, approximately 96% seen once. This clonotype was counted a single time.

The sample comprised CD8+ T cells from PBMCs. The chain uses TRBV30 and TRBJ1-2, with 7 bases lining up with TRBD1. The clonotype comes from a human donor with Susac syndrome. CDR3 protein: CAWRVTGTRGYTF. As DNA, the CDR3 is TGTGCCTGGAGGGTGACAGGGACGCGGGGCTACACCTTC.